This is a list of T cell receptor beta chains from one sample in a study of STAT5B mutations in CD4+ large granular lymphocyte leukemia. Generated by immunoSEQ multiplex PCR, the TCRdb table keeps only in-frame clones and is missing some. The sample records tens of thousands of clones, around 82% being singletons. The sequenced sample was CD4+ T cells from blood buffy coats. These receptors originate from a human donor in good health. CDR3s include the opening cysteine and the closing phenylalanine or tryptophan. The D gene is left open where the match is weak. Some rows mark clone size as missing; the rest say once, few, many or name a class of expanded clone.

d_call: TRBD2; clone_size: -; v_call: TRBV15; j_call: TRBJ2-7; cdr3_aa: CATSGGDSYEQYF; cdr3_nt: TGTGCCACCAGCGGGGGGGACTCCTACGAGCAGTACTTC
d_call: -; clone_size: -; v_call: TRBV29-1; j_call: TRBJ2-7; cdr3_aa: CSVRHGSYEQYF; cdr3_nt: TGCAGCGTTCGTCATGGCTCCTACGAGCAGTACTTC
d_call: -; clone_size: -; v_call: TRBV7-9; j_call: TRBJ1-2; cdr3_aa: CASSRVNGYTF; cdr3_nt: TGTGCCAGCAGCCGTGTAAATGGCTACACCTTC
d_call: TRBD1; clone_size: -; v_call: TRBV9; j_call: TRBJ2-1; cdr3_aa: CASSAETRDRGFNNEQFF; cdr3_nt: TGTGCCAGCAGCGCCGAAACTCGGGACAGGGGATTCAACAATGAGCAGTTCTTC
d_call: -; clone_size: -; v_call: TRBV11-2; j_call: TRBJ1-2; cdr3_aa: CASSFAADSSYGYTF; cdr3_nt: TGTGCCAGCAGCTTCGCAGCGGACAGCTCCTATGGCTACACCTTC
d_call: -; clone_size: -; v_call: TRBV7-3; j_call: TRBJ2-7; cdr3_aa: CARMGNYEQYF; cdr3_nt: TGTGCCCGAATGGGGAATTACGAGCAGTACTTC
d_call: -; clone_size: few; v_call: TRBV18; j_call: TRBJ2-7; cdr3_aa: CASSPSIGGSYEQYF; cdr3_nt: TGTGCCAGCTCACCTTCGATTGGGGGTTCCTACGAGCAGTACTTC
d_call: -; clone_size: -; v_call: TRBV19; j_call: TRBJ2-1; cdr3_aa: CASSIGAGTRNEQFF; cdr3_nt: TGTGCCAGTAGTATTGGGGCGGGGACTCGGAATGAGCAGTTCTTC
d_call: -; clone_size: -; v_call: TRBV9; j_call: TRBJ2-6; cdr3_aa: CASSPSRGTGANVLTF; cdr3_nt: TGTGCCAGCAGCCCCTCCAGGGGCACTGGGGCCAACGTCCTGACTTTC
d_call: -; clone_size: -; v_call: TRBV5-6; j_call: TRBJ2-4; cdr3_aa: CASSLWSVNIQYF; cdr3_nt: TGTGCCAGCAGCTTGTGGTCGGTGAACATTCAGTACTTC
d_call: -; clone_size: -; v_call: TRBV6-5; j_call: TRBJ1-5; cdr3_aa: CASSDNRNQPQHF; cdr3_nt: TGTGCCAGCAGTGACAACAGAAATCAGCCCCAGCATTTT
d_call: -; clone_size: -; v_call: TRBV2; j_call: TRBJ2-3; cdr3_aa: CASRADFTDTQYF; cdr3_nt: TGTGCCAGCAGGGCTGACTTTACAGATACGCAGTATTTT
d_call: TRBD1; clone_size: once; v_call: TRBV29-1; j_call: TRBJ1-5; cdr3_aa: CSFQLDRGASNQPRHF; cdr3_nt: TGCAGCTTTCAATTGGACAGGGGAGCCAGCAATCAGCCCCGGCATTTT
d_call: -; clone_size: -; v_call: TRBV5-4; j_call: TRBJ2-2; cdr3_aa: CASSFGINTGELFF; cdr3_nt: TGTGCCAGCAGCTTTGGGATCAACACCGGGGAGCTGTTTTTT
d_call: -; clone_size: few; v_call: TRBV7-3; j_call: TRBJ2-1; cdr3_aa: CASSLLGKSSYNEQFF; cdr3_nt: TGTGCCAGCAGCTTATTAGGTAAAAGCTCCTACAATGAGCAGTTCTTC
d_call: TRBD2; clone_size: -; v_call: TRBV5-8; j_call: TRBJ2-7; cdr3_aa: CASSLAYGLAGESQYF; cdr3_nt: TGTGCCAGCAGCTTGGCATACGGACTAGCGGGAGAGTCGCAGTACTTC
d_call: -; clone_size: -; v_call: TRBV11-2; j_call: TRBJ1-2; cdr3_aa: CASSLEGDIHGYTF; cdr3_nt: TGTGCCAGCAGCTTAGAAGGGGATATCCATGGCTACACCTTC
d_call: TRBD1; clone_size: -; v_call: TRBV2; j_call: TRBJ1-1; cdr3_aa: CASTLDRGRTEAFF; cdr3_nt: TGTGCCAGCACCCTGGACAGGGGTAGGACTGAAGCTTTCTTT
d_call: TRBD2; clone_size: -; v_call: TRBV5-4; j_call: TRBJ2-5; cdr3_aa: CASSLFRRGGQETQYF; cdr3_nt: TGTGCCAGCAGCTTGTTCCGGCGGGGGGGCCAGGAGACCCAGTACTTC
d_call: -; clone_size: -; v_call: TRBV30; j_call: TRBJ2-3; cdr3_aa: CAWRDWGSTDTQYF; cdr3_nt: TGTGCCTGGAGGGATTGGGGCTCCACAGATACGCAGTATTTT
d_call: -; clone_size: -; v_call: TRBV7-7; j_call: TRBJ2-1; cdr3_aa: CASSLSSEGEQFF; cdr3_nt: TGTGCCAGCAGCTTATCATCCGAGGGTGAGCAGTTCTTC
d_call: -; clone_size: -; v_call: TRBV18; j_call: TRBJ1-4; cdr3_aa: CASSEGLREKLFF; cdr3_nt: TGTGCCAGCTCAGAAGGGCTGAGGGAAAAACTGTTTTTT
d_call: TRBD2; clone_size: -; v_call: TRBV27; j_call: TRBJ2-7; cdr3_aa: CASSPRPLTSGIGEQYF; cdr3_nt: TGTGCCAGCAGTCCCCGACCGTTAACTAGCGGGATTGGGGAGCAGTACTTC
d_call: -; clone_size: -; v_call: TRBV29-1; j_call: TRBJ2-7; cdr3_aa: CSVSAGPTEQYF; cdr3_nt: TGCAGCGTTAGTGCAGGCCCCACCGAGCAGTACTTC
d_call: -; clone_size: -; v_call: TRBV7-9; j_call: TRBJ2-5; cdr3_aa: CASSPAETQYF; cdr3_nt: TGTGCCAGCAGCCCGGCCGAGACCCAGTACTTC
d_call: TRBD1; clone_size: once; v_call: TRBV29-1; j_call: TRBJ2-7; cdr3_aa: CSVATDRGGGYEQYF; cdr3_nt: TGCAGCGTCGCAACCGACAGGGGCGGAGGCTACGAGCAGTACTTC
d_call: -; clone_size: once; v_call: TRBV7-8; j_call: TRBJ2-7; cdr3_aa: CASSLGQKYEQYF; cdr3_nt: TGTGCCAGCAGCTTAGGACAGAAGTACGAGCAGTACTTC
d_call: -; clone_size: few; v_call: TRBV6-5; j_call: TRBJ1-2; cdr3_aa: CASSYNPGGGYGYTF; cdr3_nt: TGTGCCAGCAGTTACAATCCAGGTGGGGGATATGGCTACACCTTC
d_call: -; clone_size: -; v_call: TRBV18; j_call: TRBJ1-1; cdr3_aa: CASSPRELLAGTEAFF; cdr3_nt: TGTGCCAGCTCACCAAGGGAGCTCTTAGCGGGCACTGAAGCTTTCTTT
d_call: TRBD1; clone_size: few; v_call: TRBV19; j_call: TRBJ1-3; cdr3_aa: CASSKTGEGRNTIYF; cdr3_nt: TGTGCCAGTAGCAAAACAGGGGAAGGGCGTAACACCATATATTTT
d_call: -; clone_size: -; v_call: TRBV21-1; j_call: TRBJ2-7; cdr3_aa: CASSNQSYEQYF; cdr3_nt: TGTGCCAGCAGCAACCAATCCTACGAGCAGTACTTC
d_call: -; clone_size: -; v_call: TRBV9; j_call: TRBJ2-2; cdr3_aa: CASSVSGGIGTGELFF; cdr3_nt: TGTGCCAGCAGCGTATCTGGCGGGATTGGGACCGGGGAGCTGTTTTTT
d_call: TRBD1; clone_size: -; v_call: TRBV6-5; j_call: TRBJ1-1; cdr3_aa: CASLSDRVLRTEAFF; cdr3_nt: TGTGCCAGCCTCAGCGACAGGGTTCTACGCACTGAAGCTTTCTTT
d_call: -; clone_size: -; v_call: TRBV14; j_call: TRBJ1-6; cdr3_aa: CASSQEISNSPLHF; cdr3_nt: TGTGCCAGCAGCCAAGAAATAAGTAATTCGCCCCTCCACTTT
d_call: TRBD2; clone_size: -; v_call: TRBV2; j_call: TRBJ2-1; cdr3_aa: CASTKGGVGEQFF; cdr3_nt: TGTGCCAGCACCAAGGGAGGGGTCGGTGAGCAGTTCTTC
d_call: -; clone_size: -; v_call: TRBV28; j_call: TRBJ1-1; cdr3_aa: CASSLPNAEAFF; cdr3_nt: TGTGCCAGCAGTTTGCCAAATGCGGAAGCTTTCTTT
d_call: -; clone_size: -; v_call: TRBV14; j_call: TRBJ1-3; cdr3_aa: CASSQDGGVGSGNTIYF; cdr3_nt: TGTGCCAGCAGCCAAGATGGGGGAGTGGGGTCTGGAAACACCATATATTTT
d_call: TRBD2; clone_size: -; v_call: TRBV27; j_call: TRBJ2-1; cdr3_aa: CASSLFSGGVSNEQFF; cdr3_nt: TGTGCCAGCAGTTTATTTTCGGGGGGGGTTTCCAATGAGCAGTTCTTC
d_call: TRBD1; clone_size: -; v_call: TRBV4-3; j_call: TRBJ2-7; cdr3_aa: CASSQNQGASYEQYF; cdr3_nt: TGCGCCAGCAGCCAAAACCAGGGGGCCTCCTACGAGCAGTACTTC
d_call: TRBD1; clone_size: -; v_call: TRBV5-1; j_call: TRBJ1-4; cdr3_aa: CASSLGQGETREKLFF; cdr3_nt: TGCGCCAGCAGCTTGGGACAGGGGGAGACCCGGGAAAAACTGTTTTTT
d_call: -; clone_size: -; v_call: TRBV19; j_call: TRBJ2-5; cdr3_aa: CASSRGSQETQYF; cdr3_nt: TGTGCCAGTAGTAGAGGGTCCCAAGAGACCCAGTACTTC
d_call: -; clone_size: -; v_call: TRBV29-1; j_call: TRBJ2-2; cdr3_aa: CSVGVANTGELFF; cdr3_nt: TGCAGCGTTGGGGTCGCGAACACCGGGGAGCTGTTTTTT
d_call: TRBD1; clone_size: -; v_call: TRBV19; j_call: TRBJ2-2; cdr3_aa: CASSIDAGTGGLGELFF; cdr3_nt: TGTGCCAGTAGTATAGATGCCGGGACAGGGGGCCTCGGGGAGCTGTTTTTT
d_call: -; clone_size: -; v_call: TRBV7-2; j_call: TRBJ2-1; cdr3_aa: CASSHPGTPAAEQFF; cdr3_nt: TGTGCCAGCAGCCACCCCGGGACCCCAGCGGCTGAGCAGTTCTTC
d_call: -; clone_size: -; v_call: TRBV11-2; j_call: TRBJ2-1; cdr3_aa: CASRLLGRDNEQFF; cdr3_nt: TGTGCCAGCCGCCTGCTGGGACGTGACAATGAGCAGTTCTTC
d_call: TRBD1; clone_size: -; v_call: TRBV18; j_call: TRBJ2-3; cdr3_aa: CASSPETGGDTQYF; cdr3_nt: TGTGCCAGCTCACCGGAGACAGGGGGAGATACGCAGTATTTT
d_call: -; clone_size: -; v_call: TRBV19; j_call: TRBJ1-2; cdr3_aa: CASSPRWGYNYGYTF; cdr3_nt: TGTGCCAGTAGTCCCCGCTGGGGCTATAACTATGGCTACACCTTC
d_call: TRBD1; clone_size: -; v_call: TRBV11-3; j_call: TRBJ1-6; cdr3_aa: CASSSQQGNSPLHF; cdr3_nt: TGTGCCAGCAGCTCCCAACAGGGGAATTCACCCCTCCACTTT
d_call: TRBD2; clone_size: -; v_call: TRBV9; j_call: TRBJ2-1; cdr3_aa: CASSVLGTSGSNEQFF; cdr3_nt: TGTGCCAGCAGCGTGCTTGGGACTAGCGGGAGCAATGAGCAGTTCTTC
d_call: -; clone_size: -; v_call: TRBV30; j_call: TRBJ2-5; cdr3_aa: CAWTSWTQETQYF; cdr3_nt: TGTGCCTGGACGTCTTGGACCCAAGAGACCCAGTACTTC
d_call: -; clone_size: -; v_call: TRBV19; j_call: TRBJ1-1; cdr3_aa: CASSRGEYTEAFF; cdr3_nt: TGTGCCAGTAGTAGAGGGGAGTACACTGAAGCTTTCTTT
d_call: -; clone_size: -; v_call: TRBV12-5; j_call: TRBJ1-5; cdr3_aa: CASALGGGSRPQHF; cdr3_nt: TGTGCTAGTGCCCTCGGCGGGGGCAGCCGGCCCCAGCATTTT
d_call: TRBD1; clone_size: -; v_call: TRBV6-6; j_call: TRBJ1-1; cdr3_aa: CASSTDRGNTEAFF; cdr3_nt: TGTGCCAGCAGTACAGACAGGGGGAACACTGAAGCTTTCTTT
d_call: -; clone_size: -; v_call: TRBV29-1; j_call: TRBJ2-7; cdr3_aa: CSVGSTVGEQYF; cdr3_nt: TGCAGCGTTGGATCTACAGTCGGCGAGCAGTACTTC